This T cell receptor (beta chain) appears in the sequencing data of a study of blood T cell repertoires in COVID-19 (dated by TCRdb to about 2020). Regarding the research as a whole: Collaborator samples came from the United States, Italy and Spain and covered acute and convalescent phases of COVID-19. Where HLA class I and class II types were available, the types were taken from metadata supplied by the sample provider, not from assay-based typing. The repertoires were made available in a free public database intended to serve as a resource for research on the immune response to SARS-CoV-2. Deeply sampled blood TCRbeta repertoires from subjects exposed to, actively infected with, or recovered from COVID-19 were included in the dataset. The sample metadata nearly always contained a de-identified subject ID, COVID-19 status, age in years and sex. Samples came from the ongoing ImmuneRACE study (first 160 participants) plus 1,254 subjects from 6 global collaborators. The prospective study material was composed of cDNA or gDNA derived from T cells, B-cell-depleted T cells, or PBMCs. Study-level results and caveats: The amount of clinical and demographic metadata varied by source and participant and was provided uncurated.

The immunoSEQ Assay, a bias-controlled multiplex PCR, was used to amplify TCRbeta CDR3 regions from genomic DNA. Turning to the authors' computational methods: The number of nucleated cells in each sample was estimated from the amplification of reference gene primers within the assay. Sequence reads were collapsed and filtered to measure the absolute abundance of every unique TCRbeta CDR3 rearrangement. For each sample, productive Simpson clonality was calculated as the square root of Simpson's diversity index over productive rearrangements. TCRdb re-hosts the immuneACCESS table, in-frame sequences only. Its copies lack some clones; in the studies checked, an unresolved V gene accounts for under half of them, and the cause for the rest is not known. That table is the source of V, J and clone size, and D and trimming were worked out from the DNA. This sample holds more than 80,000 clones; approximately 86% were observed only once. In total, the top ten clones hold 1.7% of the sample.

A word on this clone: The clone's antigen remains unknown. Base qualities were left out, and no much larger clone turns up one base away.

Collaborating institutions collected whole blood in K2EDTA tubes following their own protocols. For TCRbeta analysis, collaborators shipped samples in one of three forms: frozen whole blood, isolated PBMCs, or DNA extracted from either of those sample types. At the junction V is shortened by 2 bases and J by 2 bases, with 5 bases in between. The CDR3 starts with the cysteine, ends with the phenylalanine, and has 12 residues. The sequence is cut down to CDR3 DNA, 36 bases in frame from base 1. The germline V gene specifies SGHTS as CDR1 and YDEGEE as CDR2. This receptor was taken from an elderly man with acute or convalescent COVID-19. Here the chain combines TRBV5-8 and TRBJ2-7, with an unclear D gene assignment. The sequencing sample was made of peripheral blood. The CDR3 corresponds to CASSFSPYEQYF. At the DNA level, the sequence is TGTGCCAGCAGCTTCTCCCCCTACGAGCAGTACTTC. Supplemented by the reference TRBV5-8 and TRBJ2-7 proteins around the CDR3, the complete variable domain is EAGVTQSPTHLIKTRGQQATLRCSPISGHTSVYWYQQALGLGLQFLLWYDEGEERNRGNFPPRFSGRQFPNYSSELNVNALELEDSALYLCASSFSPYEQYFGPGTRLTVT.